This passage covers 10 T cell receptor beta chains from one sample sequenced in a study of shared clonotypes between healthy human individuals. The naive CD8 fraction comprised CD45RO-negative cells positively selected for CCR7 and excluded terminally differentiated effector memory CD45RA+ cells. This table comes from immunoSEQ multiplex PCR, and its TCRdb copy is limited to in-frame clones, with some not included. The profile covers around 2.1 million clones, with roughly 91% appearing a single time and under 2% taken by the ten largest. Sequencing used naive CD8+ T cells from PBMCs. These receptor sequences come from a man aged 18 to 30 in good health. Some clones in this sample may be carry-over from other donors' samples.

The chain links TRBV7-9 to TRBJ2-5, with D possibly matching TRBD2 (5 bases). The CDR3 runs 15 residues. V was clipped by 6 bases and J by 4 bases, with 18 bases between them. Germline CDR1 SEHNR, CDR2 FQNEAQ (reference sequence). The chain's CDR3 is CASRAGISGRETQYF. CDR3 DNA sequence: TGTGCCAGCAGAGCCGGAATTTCGGGAAGAGAGACCCAGTACTTC.

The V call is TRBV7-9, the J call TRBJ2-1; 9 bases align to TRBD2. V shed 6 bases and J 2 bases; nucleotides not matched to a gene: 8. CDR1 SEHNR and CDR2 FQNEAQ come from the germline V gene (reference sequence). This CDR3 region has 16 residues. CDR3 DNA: TGTGCCAGCAGTCCAAAGGGCGGGAGGGCCTACAATGAGCAGTTCTTC. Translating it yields CASSPKGGRAYNEQFF.

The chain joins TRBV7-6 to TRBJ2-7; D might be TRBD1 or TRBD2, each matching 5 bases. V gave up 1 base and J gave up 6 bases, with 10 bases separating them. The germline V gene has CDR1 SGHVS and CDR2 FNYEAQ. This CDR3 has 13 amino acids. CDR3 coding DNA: TGTGCCAGCAGCTTAGGTAAAGGGACCGAGCAGTACTTC. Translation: CASSLGKGTEQYF. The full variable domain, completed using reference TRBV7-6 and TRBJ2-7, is GAGVSQSPRYKVTKRGQDVALRCDPISGHVSLYWYRQALGQGPEFLTYFNYEAQQDKSGLPNDRFSAERPEGSISTLTIQRTEQRDSAMYRCASSLGKGTEQYFGPGTRLTVT.

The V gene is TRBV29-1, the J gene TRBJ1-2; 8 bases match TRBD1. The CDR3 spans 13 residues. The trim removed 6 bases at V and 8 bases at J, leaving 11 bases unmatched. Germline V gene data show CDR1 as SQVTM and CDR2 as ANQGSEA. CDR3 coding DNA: TGCAGCGTGCGCGGGACAGGCGTTTTAGGCTACACCTTC. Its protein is CSVRGTGVLGYTF.

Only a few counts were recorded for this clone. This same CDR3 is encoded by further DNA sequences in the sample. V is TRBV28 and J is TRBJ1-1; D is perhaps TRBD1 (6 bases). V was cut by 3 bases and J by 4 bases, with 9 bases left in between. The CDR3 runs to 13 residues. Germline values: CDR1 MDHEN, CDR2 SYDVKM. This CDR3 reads CASSFPGATEAFF. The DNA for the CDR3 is TGTGCCAGCAGTTTCCCGGGGGCCACTGAAGCTTTCTTT.

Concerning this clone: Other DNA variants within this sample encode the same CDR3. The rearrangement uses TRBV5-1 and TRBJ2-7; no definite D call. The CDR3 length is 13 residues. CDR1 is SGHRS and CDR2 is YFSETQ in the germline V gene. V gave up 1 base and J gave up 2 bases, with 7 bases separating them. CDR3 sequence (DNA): TGCGCCAGCAGCTTGAGGGTACCCTACGAGCAGTACTTC. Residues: CASSLRVPYEQYF.

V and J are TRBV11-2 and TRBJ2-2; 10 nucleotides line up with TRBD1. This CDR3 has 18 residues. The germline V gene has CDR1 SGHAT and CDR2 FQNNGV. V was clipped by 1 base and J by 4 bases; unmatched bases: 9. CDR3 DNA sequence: TGTGCCAGCAGCTTAGCCGGGACAGGGGTCAGGGGCACCGGGGAGCTGTTTTTT. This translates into CASSLAGTGVRGTGELFF.

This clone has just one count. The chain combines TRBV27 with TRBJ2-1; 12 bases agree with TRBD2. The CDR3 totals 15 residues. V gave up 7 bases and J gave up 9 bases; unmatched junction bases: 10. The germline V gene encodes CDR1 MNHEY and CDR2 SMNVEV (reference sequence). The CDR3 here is CASTFAASGRVEQFF. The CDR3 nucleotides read TGTGCCAGCACCTTTGCGGCTAGCGGGAGGGTTGAGCAGTTCTTC.

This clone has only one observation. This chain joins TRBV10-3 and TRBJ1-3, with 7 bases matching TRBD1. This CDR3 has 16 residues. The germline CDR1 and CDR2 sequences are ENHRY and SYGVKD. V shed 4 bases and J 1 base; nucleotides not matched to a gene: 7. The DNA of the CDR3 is TGTGCCATCAGTGGAGGGACAGAGGGGTCTGGAAACACCATATATTTT. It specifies CAISGGTEGSGNTIYF.

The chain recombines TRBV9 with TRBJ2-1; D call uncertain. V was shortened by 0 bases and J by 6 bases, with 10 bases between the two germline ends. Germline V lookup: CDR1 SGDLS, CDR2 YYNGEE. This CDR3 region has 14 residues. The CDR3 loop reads CASSVDPAPNEQFF. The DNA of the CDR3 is TGTGCCAGCAGCGTAGATCCAGCCCCCAATGAGCAGTTCTTC.